These 15 T cell receptor beta chains came from one sample sequenced in a study of T cells after yellow fever vaccination. A single record per CDR3 protein comes from TCRdb applying MiXCR to the 5' RACE reads. The profile shows a few hundred thousand distinct CDR3 sequences, around 17% of them singletons. The sequences come from PBMCs, collected roughly 5 days after the first yellow fever vaccination. These receptors were taken from a young man who received the YFV17D yellow fever vaccine.

This chain links TRBV6-2 or TRBV6-3 with TRBJ2-1; the D gene is possibly TRBD2 (5 bases). Trimming removed 0 bases at V and 0 bases at J, with 24 bases between. Per germline, CDR1 MNHEY and CDR2 SVGEGT. The CDR3 is 21 amino acids. CDR3 protein: CASSYSTHPGLAYSSYNEQFF. DNA of the CDR3: TGTGCCAGCAGTTACTCGACGCACCCCGGACTGGCCTATAGCTCCTACAATGAGCAGTTCTTC.

The V gene is TRBV7-9, the J gene TRBJ2-7; 7 positions agree with TRBD1. With 4 bases clipped from V and 1 base from J, the junction kept 7 bases outside the gene matches. Germline values: CDR1 SEHNR, CDR2 FQNEAQ (reference sequence). This CDR3 region has 15 residues. CDR3 protein: CASSSGQVFSYEQYF. The CDR3 DNA is TGTGCCAGCAGCTCTGGACAGGTTTTTTCCTACGAGCAGTACTTC.

This clonotype was observed a handful of times. The chain employs TRBV18 and TRBJ2-7; perhaps D is TRBD1 or TRBD2 (5 bases each). Looked up from germline, CDR1 is KGHSH and CDR2 is LQKENI. The CDR3 sequence is 13 residues long. V lost 9 bases and J lost 3, with 15 bases in between. The DNA for the CDR3 is TGTGCCAGTCAACGGGGACGGAGCTACGAGCAGTACTTC. It translates to CASQRGRSYEQYF.

The chain is built from TRBV7-9 and TRBJ1-4, with a tentative D call TRBD1 (5 bases). Germline-derived CDR1 and CDR2 are SEHNR and FQNEAQ (reference sequence). The CDR3 contains 14 residues. V was clipped by 5 bases and J by 6 bases, with 13 bases between them. The DNA of the CDR3 is TGTGCCAGCAGCCTCCAGGGTTCGTATGAAAAACTGTTTTTT. It translates to CASSLQGSYEKLFF.

The chain employs TRBV6-2 or TRBV6-3 and TRBJ2-1, with no clear D. The CDR3 sequence is 15 residues long. Germline lookup yields CDR1 MNHEY and CDR2 SVGEGT. Trimming took off 4 bases at V and 5 bases at J, with 15 bases between the two ends. The CDR3 coding sequence is TGTGCCAGCAGTTTTCTAGGACGGGCTAACAATGAGCAGTTCTTC. It yields the protein CASSFLGRANNEQFF.

This clonotype was seen more than once but under ten times. V is TRBV30 and J is TRBJ1-6, with TRBD1 matching 8 bases. The trim removed 2 bases at V and 15 bases at J, leaving 12 bases unmatched. The CDR3 length is 14 residues. Germline CDR1 GTSNPN, CDR2 SVGIG (reference sequence). In DNA form, the CDR3 reads TGTGCCTGGAGTAGGGGACAGGCGAACCTTCTCCTCCACTTT. Translating gives CAWSRGQANLLLHF.

This clonotype has more than one count but fewer than ten. The chain couples TRBV4-3 to TRBJ2-7; D not certain. Germline lookup yields CDR1 LGHNA and CDR2 YSLEER. V lost 0 bases and J 3 bases, leaving 21 bases between the germline ends. The CDR3 has 18 residues. The CDR3 nucleotides read TGCGCCAGCAGCCAAGATATTGGGGTAGCTGGCGGTGTCTACGAGCAGTACTTC. This gives the protein CASSQDIGVAGGVYEQYF.

As to this clonotype: One end of the junction is discordant with germline, which a read error may explain. This sequence joins TRBV5-1 and TRBJ2-1; 10 bases are a match to TRBD1. Germline CDR1 reads SGHRS; CDR2 reads YFSETQ. The CDR3 has 15 amino acids. CDR3 nucleotides: TGCGCCAGCAGCATGACAGGGGGCTCCTTCAATGAGCAGTTCTTC. It is translated as CASSMTGGSFNEQFF.

The chain couples TRBV7-9 to TRBJ1-1, with D uncertain. The CDR3 length is 13 residues. The germline CDR1 and CDR2 sequences are SEHNR and FQNEAQ (reference sequence). With 5 bases removed from V and 7 bases from J, the gap between germline ends came to 14 bases. DNA for the CDR3: TGTGCCAGCAGCCGCTCGTTGGTGGATGAAGCTTTCTTT. It yields the protein CASSRSLVDEAFF. Full variable domain (rest looked up from reference TRBV7-9 and TRBJ1-1): DTGVSQNPRHKITKRGQNVTFRCDPISEHNRLYWYRQTLGQGPEFLTYFQNEAQLEKSRLLSDRFSAERPKGSFSTLEIQRTEQGDSAMYLCASSRSLVDEAFFGQGTRLTVV.

The chain links TRBV20-1 to TRBJ1-5; D is unresolved. V lost 7 bases and J 0 bases, leaving 10 bases between the germline ends. This CDR3 is 13 amino acids long. Per the germline V gene, CDR1 is DFQATT and CDR2 is SNEGSKA (reference sequence). Written as DNA, the CDR3 is TGCAGTGTCAGGATGCATAGCAATCAGCCCCAGCATTTT. Translating it yields CSVRMHSNQPQHF.

The V gene is TRBV19, the J gene TRBJ2-1; D might be TRBD1 or TRBD2, each matching 5 bases. CDR1 and CDR2 from the germline V gene are LNHDA and SQIVND (reference sequence). The germline V and J ends were trimmed by 1 base and 15 bases, with 10 bases remaining between them. This CDR3 contains 11 residues. The CDR3 region has the DNA TGTGCCAGTAGTATAGGGGGACGAGGGTTCTTC. Translating gives CASSIGGRGFF. Using reference TRBV19 and TRBJ2-1 for the parts outside the CDR3, the full variable domain is DGGITQSPKYLFRKEGQNVTLSCEQNLNHDAMYWYRQDPGQGLRLIYYSQIVNDFQKGDIAEGYSVSREKKESFPLTVTSAQKNPTAFYLCASSIGGRGFFGPGTRLTVL.

This clonotype was recorded a few times. The chain joins TRBV9 to TRBJ2-1; TRBD2 aligns across 10 bases. The J segment lost 2 bases and the V segment lost 4 bases, leaving 12 bases of the junction unmatched. The CDR3 contains 18 residues. The germline V gene has CDR1 SGDLS and CDR2 YYNGEE. The DNA of the CDR3 is TGTGCCAGCAGCCCATTGCTTAGCGGGGGGTCTGCCTACAATGAGCAGTTCTTC. It yields the protein CASSPLLSGGSAYNEQFF.

This clonotype was observed a few times. This rearrangement joins TRBV10-3 to TRBJ2-1; 9 bases line up with TRBD1. Trimming at V came to 9 bases and at J to 4 bases, leaving 4 bases not matched to a gene. The CDR3 runs 13 residues. Germline CDR1 reads ENHRY; CDR2 reads SYGVKD. Here the CDR3 reads CAMGTGIYNEQFF. CDR3 nucleotide sequence: TGTGCCATGGGGACAGGGATTTACAATGAGCAGTTCTTC.

This clonotype was seen only a few times. CDR3 nucleotide sequence: TGCAGTGCTATTAGGGGGCGCTCCCCCGGGGAGCTGTTTTTT. Amino acids: CSAIRGRSPGELFF. The rearrangement links TRBV20-1 to TRBJ2-2, with TRBD1 matching 7 bases. The V gene's germline CDR1 is DFQATT and CDR2 SNEGSKA (reference sequence). V lost 4 bases, J lost 6 bases, and 8 bases stayed unmatched. This CDR3 has 14 residues.

The chain combines TRBV23-1 with TRBJ2-7; D unresolved. TRBV23-1 is an ORF for which the function is uncertain. CDR3 length equals 12 residues. The CDR3 DNA reads as TGCGCCAGCAGTCCCCAGAGAGAGACAATCTGCGTC. Encoded protein: CASSPQRETICV.